A selection of T cell receptor beta chains follows, all from one sample in a study of cytomegalovirus exposure and HLA in healthy donors. Here immunoSEQ multiplex PCR was the method, and the copy in TCRdb shows in-frame clones only, minus some. This table has a few hundred thousand clones, 88% appearing once. Material for sequencing was PBMCs. These receptors all stem from a man aged 25-45 years in good health and CMV-seronegative. Both conserved end residues are part of each CDR3. Fields, in order: clone size, V gene, D gene, J gene, CDR3 DNA, CDR3 protein. D genes are given only for firm matches. Clone size appears in some rows only: once, few, many, or a class for an expanded clone.

size: -; V: TRBV19; D: -; J: TRBJ2-3; DNA: TGTGCCAGTAGACACCGGGAAACTAGCACAGATACGCAGTATTTT; CDR3: CASRHRETSTDTQYF
size: -; V: TRBV6-5; D: -; J: TRBJ2-7; DNA: TGTGCCAGCAGTTACCCCGAAGGAGGGCACGAGCAGTACTTC; CDR3: CASSYPEGGHEQYF
size: -; V: TRBV5-4; D: -; J: TRBJ2-2; DNA: TGTGCCAGCAGCTTGCGTCAGGGGGGCACCGGGGAGCTGTTTTTT; CDR3: CASSLRQGGTGELFF
size: -; V: TRBV7-8; D: -; J: TRBJ1-4; DNA: TGTGCCAGCAGCTTGGGGGGAGATGAAAAACTGTTTTTT; CDR3: CASSLGGDEKLFF
size: few; V: TRBV7-9; D: TRBD1; J: TRBJ1-2; DNA: TGTGCCAGCAGCGACCCGACAGGGGTCACCCTCTATGGCTACACCTTC; CDR3: CASSDPTGVTLYGYTF
size: -; V: TRBV25-1; D: TRBD1; J: TRBJ2-7; DNA: TGTGCCAGCAGTGGTCGGACAGGGGTGGTCTACGAGCAGTACTTC; CDR3: CASSGRTGVVYEQYF
size: once; V: TRBV6-6; D: TRBD1; J: TRBJ1-2; DNA: TGTGCCAGCAGTTACTCGATCCAGGGGGGAGGCTACACCTTC; CDR3: CASSYSIQGGGYTF
size: once; V: TRBV9; D: TRBD1; J: TRBJ1-1; DNA: TGTGCCAGCAGCTCTAGGACAGGAGACACTGAAGCTTTCTTT; CDR3: CASSSRTGDTEAFF
size: -; V: TRBV4-3; D: -; J: TRBJ1-5; DNA: TGCGCCAGCAGCCAAGCGTGGGGAGAGGGAACTTATAGCAATCAGCCCCAGCATTTT; CDR3: CASSQAWGEGTYSNQPQHF
size: -; V: TRBV19; D: -; J: TRBJ2-7; DNA: TGTGCCAGTAGTATGCACAAGTCCTACGAGCAGTACTTC; CDR3: CASSMHKSYEQYF
size: -; V: TRBV19; D: -; J: TRBJ1-1; DNA: TGTGCCAGTAGTAGCGTCTCTACTGAAGCTTTCTTT; CDR3: CASSSVSTEAFF
size: -; V: TRBV27; D: -; J: TRBJ1-3; DNA: TGTGCCAGCAGTTTATTCCTGGGGGGGGGAAACACCATATATTTT; CDR3: CASSLFLGGGNTIYF
size: -; V: TRBV15; D: TRBD1; J: TRBJ1-4; DNA: TGTGCCACCAGCAGAAGGGGGCGTGAAAAACTGTTTTTT; CDR3: CATSRRGREKLFF
size: -; V: TRBV5-4; D: -; J: TRBJ2-6; DNA: TGTGCCAGCAGCTTGGACAGGGCCTCTGGGGCCAACGTCCTGACTTTC; CDR3: CASSLDRASGANVLTF
size: -; V: TRBV28; D: TRBD1; J: TRBJ1-5; DNA: TGTGCCAGCAGTGACGGGACAGGGTTTTCAAGCAATCAGCCCCAGCATTTT; CDR3: CASSDGTGFSSNQPQHF
size: -; V: TRBV11-3; D: -; J: TRBJ2-3; DNA: TGTGCCAGCAGCTTAAAGGTTTCGGGGGGCCCCACAGATACGCAGTATTTT; CDR3: CASSLKVSGGPTDTQYF
size: -; V: TRBV7-9; D: -; J: TRBJ2-3; DNA: TGTGCTTCCATTCCTACTAGCACAGATACGCAGTATTTT; CDR3: CASIPTSTDTQYF
size: -; V: TRBV11-2; D: -; J: TRBJ2-7; DNA: TGTGCCAGCAGCTTAATCGCCCAACAGCCCTACGAGCAGTACTTC; CDR3: CASSLIAQQPYEQYF
size: -; V: TRBV11-2; D: TRBD1; J: TRBJ1-2; DNA: TGTGCCAGCAGCTCCCGACCTCATCTGACAGGGCTCGGGAACTATGGCTACACCTTC; CDR3: CASSSRPHLTGLGNYGYTF
size: -; V: TRBV4-1; D: TRBD1; J: TRBJ2-7; DNA: TGCGCCAGCAGCCACCCGGGACAGGGGATCTACGAGCAGTACTTC; CDR3: CASSHPGQGIYEQYF
size: -; V: TRBV18; D: -; J: TRBJ1-4; DNA: TGTGCCAGCTCACGGGGCAGGGATGGTGAAAAACTGTTTTTT; CDR3: CASSRGRDGEKLFF
size: -; V: TRBV10-2; D: TRBD1; J: TRBJ1-5; DNA: TGCGCCAGCAGTGAGACGGGACAGTCGCTTCAGCCCCAGCATTTT; CDR3: CASSETGQSLQPQHF
size: -; V: TRBV7-8; D: TRBD1; J: TRBJ2-7; DNA: TGTGCCAGCAGCTTACCCCCGGGACAGTCCCCCTCCTACGAGCAGTACTTC; CDR3: CASSLPPGQSPSYEQYF
size: -; V: TRBV2; D: -; J: TRBJ2-7; DNA: TGTGCCAGCAGAGAGGGGGGGGCTCATTCCTACGAGCAGTACTTC; CDR3: CASREGGAHSYEQYF
size: -; V: TRBV18; D: TRBD1; J: TRBJ2-7; DNA: TGTGCCAGCTCACCCTTACAGGGGGACGAGCAGTACTTC; CDR3: CASSPLQGDEQYF
size: -; V: TRBV7-9; D: -; J: TRBJ2-1; DNA: TGTGCCAGCAGCCGAATCACAGGGAATGAGCAGTTCTTC; CDR3: CASSRITGNEQFF
size: -; V: TRBV27; D: -; J: TRBJ2-2; DNA: TGTGCCAGCAGTTTACGTTCCCGTCTAGCGAAGAACACCGGGGAGCTGTTTTTT; CDR3: CASSLRSRLAKNTGELFF
size: -; V: TRBV11-2; D: TRBD2; J: TRBJ2-1; DNA: TGTGCCAGCAGCGATCGACTAGCGGGGGGGCTGGATGAGCAGTTCTTC; CDR3: CASSDRLAGGLDEQFF
size: -; V: TRBV5-4; D: TRBD2; J: TRBJ2-2; DNA: TGTGCCAGCAGACCTGGGACTAGCGGGGCCACCGGGGAGCTGTTTTTT; CDR3: CASRPGTSGATGELFF
size: -; V: TRBV11-2; D: TRBD1; J: TRBJ2-7; DNA: TGTGCCAGCAGCCCCCGGGACAGGGTTCGGCGAGGCGAGCAGTACTTC; CDR3: CASSPRDRVRRGEQYF
size: -; V: TRBV5-4; D: TRBD1; J: TRBJ1-1; DNA: TGTGCCAGCAGCTTGCTGGGACAGGGGGTTAACACTGAAGCTTTCTTT; CDR3: CASSLLGQGVNTEAFF
size: -; V: TRBV11-2; D: -; J: TRBJ2-5; DNA: TGTGCCAGCAGCCAGAAAGAGACCCAGTACTTC; CDR3: CASSQKETQYF
size: -; V: TRBV6-5; D: TRBD1; J: TRBJ1-1; DNA: TGTGCCAGCATCGACAGGGGGCGGAACACTGAAGCTTTCTTT; CDR3: CASIDRGRNTEAFF
size: -; V: TRBV11-2; D: -; J: TRBJ1-1; DNA: TGTGCCAGCAGTCTAGTAGGCACTGAAGCTTTCTTT; CDR3: CASSLVGTEAFF
size: -; V: TRBV5-6; D: TRBD2; J: TRBJ2-5; DNA: TGTGCCAGCAGCTCCCCAAGCGGGGGTGGGGAGACCCAGTACTTC; CDR3: CASSSPSGGGETQYF
size: -; V: TRBV7-2; D: TRBD1; J: TRBJ2-7; DNA: TGTGCCAGCAGCTCATCCAATACAGGGGGCGGCTACGAGCAGTACTTC; CDR3: CASSSSNTGGGYEQYF
size: -; V: TRBV4-1; D: TRBD1; J: TRBJ2-1; DNA: TGCGCCAGCAGCCAAGCCGGGACAGGAAACAATGAGCAGTTCTTC; CDR3: CASSQAGTGNNEQFF
size: -; V: TRBV5-6; D: -; J: TRBJ1-5; DNA: TGTGCCAGCAGCTTGGGCTCGATCGGTCAGCCCCAGCATTTT; CDR3: CASSLGSIGQPQHF
size: few; V: TRBV11-2; D: -; J: TRBJ1-4; DNA: TGTGCCAGCAGCATCCTCCTCGGAAAACTGTTTTTT; CDR3: CASSILLGKLFF
size: -; V: TRBV18; D: -; J: TRBJ1-2; DNA: TGTGCCAGCTCACCACCGACAGGCCCTAGTAAAGATGGCTACACCTTC; CDR3: CASSPPTGPSKDGYTF